The 9 T cell receptor beta chains given below trace back to one sample, sequenced in a study of early T cells in non-severe SARS-CoV-2 infection. TCRdb reprocessed the 5' RACE reads with MiXCR, giving one entry per CDR3 protein. In the table there are over 60,000 distinct CDR3 sequences, about 9.4% of which are singletons. The input for sequencing was whole blood, taken at baseline. These receptors were taken from an adult who was a healthcare worker with PCR-confirmed SARS-CoV-2 infection or an uninfected control (not recorded which).

V gene TRBV23-1 combines with J gene TRBJ2-7; D gene uncertain. TRBV23-1 is annotated as an ORF whose role is uncertain. There are 12 residues in the CDR3. The V end was cut by 9 bases, the J end by 7 bases, with 16 bases between. The CDR3 DNA follows: TGCGCCAGTCTCTCGGTGGGCGAAGAGCAGTACTTC. Its translation: CASLSVGEEQYF.

This clonotype has just one count. The V gene is TRBV6-5, the J gene TRBJ2-7, with 9 bases identical to TRBD1. From germline, CDR1 is MNHEY and CDR2 SVGAGI. V dropped 5 bases and J dropped 5; count of bases not matched to a gene: 7. This CDR3 is 14 amino acids long. The DNA of the CDR3 is TGTGCCAGCAGTATAACCCGGACAGGGGACGAGCAGTACTTC. Protein: CASSITRTGDEQYF.

A few counts support this clonotype. This sequence joins TRBV14 and TRBJ1-2; D is possibly TRBD1 (5 bases). The CDR3 spans 13 residues. The germline V gene has CDR1 SGHDN and CDR2 FVKESK. The V and J ends lost 4 bases and 7 bases respectively, with 13 bases between them. CDR3 residues: CASSLYGGRGYTF. The CDR3 coding sequence is TGTGCCAGCAGCCTATACGGGGGTCGTGGCTACACCTTC.

There are many counts of this clonotype. The chain's CDR3 is CASSVGLAGYNEQFF. The CDR3 DNA is TGTGCCAGCAGCGTAGGGCTAGCGGGTTACAATGAGCAGTTCTTC. The chain combines TRBV9 with TRBJ2-1; 8 bases align to TRBD2. Germline loops: CDR1 SGDLS, CDR2 YYNGEE. The CDR3 is 15 amino acids. The V segment lost 0 bases and the J segment 4 bases; nucleotides outside the gene matches: 3.

This clonotype was seen only a few times. The CDR3: CASSRQGGRTDTQYF. The CDR3 nucleotides are TGTGCCAGCAGTCGGCAGGGGGGTCGGACAGATACGCAGTATTTT. The rearrangement uses TRBV6-1 and TRBJ2-3; D possibly corresponds to TRBD1 (7 bases). This CDR3 contains 15 residues. The germline V gene has CDR1 MNHNS and CDR2 SASEGT. V was shortened by 5 bases and J by 3 bases, with 15 bases between the two germline ends.

This clonotype was recorded a few times. This sequence joins TRBV5-6 and TRBJ1-6; D may be TRBD1 (5 bases). V was trimmed by 1 base and J by 6 bases, leaving 14 bases between them. Germline CDR1 and CDR2: SGHDT and YYEEEE. CDR3 length equals 16 residues. The CDR3 DNA reads as TGTGCCAGCAGCTTGTCCCTGCAGGGCGCTAATTCACCCCTCCACTTT. Translated: CASSLSLQGANSPLHF.

This clonotype was observed many times. The CDR3 bases are TGCAGCGTTGACTTGGGACTAGGGGAAAAACTGTTTTTT. It encodes CSVDLGLGEKLFF. The chain employs TRBV29-1 and TRBJ1-4; D may be TRBD1 (5 bases). V was clipped by 3 bases and J by 8 bases, with 13 bases between them. The CDR3 totals 13 residues. CDR1 and CDR2 (germline): SQVTM, ANQGSEA.

CDR3 sequence reads: CASSDNTYYEQYF. The DNA for the CDR3 is TGTGCCAGCAGTGACAACACCTACTACGAGCAGTACTTC. The genes are TRBV2 and TRBJ2-7; D remains unclear. This CDR3 comprises 13 residues. The germline CDR1 and CDR2 sequences are SNHLY and FYNNEI. Trimming took 3 bases from V and 3 from J, leaving 9 bases between them. Full variable domain (remainder filled in from reference TRBV2 and TRBJ2-7): EPEVTQTPSHQVTQMGQEVILRCVPISNHLYFYWYRQILGQKVEFLVSFYNNEISEKSEIFDDQFSVERPDGSNFTLKIRSTKLEDSAMYFCASSDNTYYEQYFGPGTRLTVT.

The table lists this clonotype with a few counts. The V gene is TRBV5-1, the J gene TRBJ1-2, with D tentatively TRBD1 (6 bases). Per the germline V gene, CDR1 is SGHRS and CDR2 is YFSETQ. Trimming cost V 4 bases and J 6 bases, with 16 bases left between them. The CDR3 is 14 residues long. CDR3 in amino acids: CASSESAGTNGYTF. CDR3 nucleotides: TGCGCCAGCAGCGAATCAGCCGGGACAAATGGCTACACCTTC.